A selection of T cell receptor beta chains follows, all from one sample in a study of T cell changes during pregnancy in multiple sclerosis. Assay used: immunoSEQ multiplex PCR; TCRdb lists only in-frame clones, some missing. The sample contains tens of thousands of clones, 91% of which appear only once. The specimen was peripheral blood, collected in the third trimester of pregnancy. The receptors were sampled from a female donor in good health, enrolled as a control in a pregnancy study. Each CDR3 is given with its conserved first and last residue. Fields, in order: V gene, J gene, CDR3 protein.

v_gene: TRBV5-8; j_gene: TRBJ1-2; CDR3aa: CASSWGQIYGYTF
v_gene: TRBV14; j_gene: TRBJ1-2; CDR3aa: CASSQGRGYGYTF
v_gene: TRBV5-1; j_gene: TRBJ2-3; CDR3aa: CASSTSGTVSTDTQYF
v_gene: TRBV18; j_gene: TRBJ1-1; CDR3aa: CASSLGQTDTEAFF
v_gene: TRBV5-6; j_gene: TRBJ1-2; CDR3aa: CASSLRGSLGYTF
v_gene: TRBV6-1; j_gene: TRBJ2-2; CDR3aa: CASRWIDGGAGELFF
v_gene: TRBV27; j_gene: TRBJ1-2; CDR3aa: CASSPTVNYGYTF
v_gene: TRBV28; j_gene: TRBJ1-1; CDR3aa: CASNPRGMNTEAFF
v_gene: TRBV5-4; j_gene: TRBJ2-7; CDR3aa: CASSLGGNEYF
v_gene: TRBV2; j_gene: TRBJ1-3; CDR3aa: CASRLTGNSGNTIYF
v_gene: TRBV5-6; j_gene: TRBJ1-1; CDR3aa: CASSLAGGKAFF
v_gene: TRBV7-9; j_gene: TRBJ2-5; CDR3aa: CASRAFGTGAQETQYF
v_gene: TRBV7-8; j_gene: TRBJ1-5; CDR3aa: CASSPDRGASDSNQPQHF
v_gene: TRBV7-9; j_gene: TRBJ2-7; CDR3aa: CASSGLGGYEQYF
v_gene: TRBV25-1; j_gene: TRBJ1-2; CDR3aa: CASSGPGTGGGYTF
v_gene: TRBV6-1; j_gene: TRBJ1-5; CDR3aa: CASRVQGASQPQHF
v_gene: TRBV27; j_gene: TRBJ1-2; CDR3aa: CASSSRDRRGYGYTF
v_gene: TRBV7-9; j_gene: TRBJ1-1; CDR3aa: CASSLGLDRNTEAFF
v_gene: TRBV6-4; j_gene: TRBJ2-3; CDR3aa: CASSGTSGGTDTQYF
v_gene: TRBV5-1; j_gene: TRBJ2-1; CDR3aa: CASSLLGGSSDNEQFF
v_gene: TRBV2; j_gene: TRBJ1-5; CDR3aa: CASSVQGSWQPQHF
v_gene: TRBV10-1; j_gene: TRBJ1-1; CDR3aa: CASSATGVKNTEAFF
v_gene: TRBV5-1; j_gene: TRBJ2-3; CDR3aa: CASSSTGGTDTQYF